This T cell receptor beta chain emerged from a study of T cell changes during pregnancy in multiple sclerosis. With 6 bases removed from V and 1 base from J, the gap between germline ends came to 9 bases. This CDR3 contains 13 residues. Germline V gene lookup returns CDR1 MNHNS and CDR2 SASEGT. Generated by immunoSEQ multiplex PCR, the TCRdb table keeps only in-frame clones and is missing some. Counted here are 30,000 to 40,000 clones, more than 75% occurring once; the ten biggest clones make up 6.5% to 8.5%. This clone was counted once. The J gene is TRBJ1-1, the V gene TRBV6-1, with D maybe TRBD1 (5 bases). Source: CD8+ T cells from peripheral blood mononuclear cells, taken in the third trimester of pregnancy. This TCR was recovered from a female donor with multiple sclerosis, enrolled in a pregnancy study. This CDR3 is CASSATENTEAFF. The CDR3 coding sequence is TGTGCCAGCAGCGCGACAGAGAACACTGAAGCTTTCTTT.